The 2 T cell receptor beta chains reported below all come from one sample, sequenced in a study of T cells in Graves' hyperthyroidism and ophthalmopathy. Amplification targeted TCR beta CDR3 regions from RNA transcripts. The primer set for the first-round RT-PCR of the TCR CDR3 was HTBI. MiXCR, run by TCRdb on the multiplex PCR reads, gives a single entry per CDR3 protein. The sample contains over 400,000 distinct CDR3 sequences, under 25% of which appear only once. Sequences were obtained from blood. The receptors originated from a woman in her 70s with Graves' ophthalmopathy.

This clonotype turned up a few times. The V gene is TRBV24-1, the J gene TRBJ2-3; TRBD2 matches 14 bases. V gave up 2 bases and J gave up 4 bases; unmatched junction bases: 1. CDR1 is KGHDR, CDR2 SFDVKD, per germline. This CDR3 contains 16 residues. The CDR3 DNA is TGTGCCACCAGTGATTCGGGACTAGCGGGAGCAGATACGCAGTATTTT. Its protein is CATSDSGLAGADTQYF.

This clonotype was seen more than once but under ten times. The CDR3 sequence is CASTIGSGVGSQPQHF. As DNA, the CDR3 is TGTGCCAGTACCATCGGATCCGGCGTGGGGTCTCAGCCCCAGCATTTT. The chain links TRBV19 to TRBJ1-5; D uncertain. CDR1 LNHDA and CDR2 SQIVND come from the germline V gene (reference sequence). With 7 bases removed from V and 6 bases from J, the gap between germline ends came to 22 bases. The CDR3 consists of 16 residues.